This TCR beta chain came from a study of blood T cells in healthy people across ages. General study findings and limits: Long-lived and aged donors differed, with more naive CD4+ cells and higher diversity in the long-lived.

The use of a sample-barcoded 5' primer and a J-beta primer mix characterized a second PCR of roughly 7 to 11 cycles. Researchers report that a template-switch adaptor with 12 random nucleotides tagged each cDNA molecule. TCRdb analysed the 5' RACE reads with MiXCR anew, one entry per CDR3 protein. The top ten clones hold about 0.8% of a sample with some 1,000,000 distinct CDR3 sequences, roughly a quarter of them seen once. Donors were systemically healthy Caucasian individuals from Russia aged 6 to 90 years. Total RNA extracted from each sample amounted to at least 5.5 micrograms. In regard to this clonotype: Its antigen is unidentified. A read error may account for a junction end that differs from germline.

CDR1 and CDR2 from the germline V gene are SQVTM and ANQGSEA. The CDR3 is made up of 16 amino acids. These sequences were also reported in another study, on T cells of mothers and their children.

The TCR sequence derives from a girl aged 2 to 9 in good health. Source material: blood. The chain couples TRBV29-1 to TRBJ1-2, with a tentative D call TRBD1 (5 bases). The CDR3 region has the DNA TGCAGCGTCGAAGGCGCCCATGACAGACCTAACTATGGCTACACCTTC. Encoded protein: CSVEGAHDRPNYGYTF. Full variable domain (outside the CDR3, taken from reference TRBV29-1 and TRBJ1-2): SAVISQKPSRDICQRGTSLTIQCQVDSQVTMMFWYRQQPGQSLTLIATANQGSEATYESGFVIDKFPISRPNLTFSTLTVSNMSPEDSSIYLCSVEGAHDRPNYGYTFGSGTRLTVV.